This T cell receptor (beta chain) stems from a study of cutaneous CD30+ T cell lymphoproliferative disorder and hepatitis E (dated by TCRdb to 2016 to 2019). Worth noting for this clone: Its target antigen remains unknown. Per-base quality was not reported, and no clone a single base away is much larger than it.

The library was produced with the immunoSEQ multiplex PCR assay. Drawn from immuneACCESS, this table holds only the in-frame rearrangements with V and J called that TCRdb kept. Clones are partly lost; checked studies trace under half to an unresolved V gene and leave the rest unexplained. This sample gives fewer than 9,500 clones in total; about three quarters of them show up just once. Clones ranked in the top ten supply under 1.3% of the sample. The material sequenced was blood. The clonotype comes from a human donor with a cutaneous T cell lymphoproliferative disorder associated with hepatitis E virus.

The CDR3 has the sequence CASSPKNRGNYEQYF. The DNA is as follows: TGTGCCAGCAGCCCGAAAAATCGGGGAAACTACGAGCAGTACTTC. The sequence is built from TRBV5-8 and TRBJ2-7; TRBD2 might be the D gene, on 5 matching bases. CDR1 and CDR2, per the germline V gene, are SGHTS and YDEGEE. V loses 4 bases of germline sequence and J loses 3 bases, and the interval between the two ends is 17 bases. The CDR3 measures 15 amino acids from cysteine to phenylalanine. The retained sequence is limited to the CDR3, 45 bases, with the frame set at the first base. The full variable domain, with segments outside the CDR3 supplied by the reference TRBV5-8 and TRBJ2-7 proteins, appears as EAGVTQSPTHLIKTRGQQATLRCSPISGHTSVYWYQQALGLGLQFLLWYDEGEERNRGNFPPRFSGRQFPNYSSELNVNALELEDSALYLCASSPKNRGNYEQYFGPGTRLTVT.